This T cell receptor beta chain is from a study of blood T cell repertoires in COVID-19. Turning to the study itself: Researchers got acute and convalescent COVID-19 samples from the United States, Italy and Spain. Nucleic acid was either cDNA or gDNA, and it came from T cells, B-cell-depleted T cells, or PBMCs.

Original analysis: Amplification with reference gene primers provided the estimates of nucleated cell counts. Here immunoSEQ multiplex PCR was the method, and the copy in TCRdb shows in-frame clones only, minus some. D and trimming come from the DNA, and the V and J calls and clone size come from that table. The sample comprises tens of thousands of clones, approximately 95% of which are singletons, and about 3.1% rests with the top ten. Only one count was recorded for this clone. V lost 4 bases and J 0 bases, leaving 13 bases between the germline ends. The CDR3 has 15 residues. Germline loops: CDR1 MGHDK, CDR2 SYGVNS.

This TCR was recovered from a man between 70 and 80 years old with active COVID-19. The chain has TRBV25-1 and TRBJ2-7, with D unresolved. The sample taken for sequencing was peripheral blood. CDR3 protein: CASSVKPTSSYEQYV. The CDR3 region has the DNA TGTGCCAGCAGTGTTAAGCCTACGAGCTCCTACGAGCAGTACGTC.